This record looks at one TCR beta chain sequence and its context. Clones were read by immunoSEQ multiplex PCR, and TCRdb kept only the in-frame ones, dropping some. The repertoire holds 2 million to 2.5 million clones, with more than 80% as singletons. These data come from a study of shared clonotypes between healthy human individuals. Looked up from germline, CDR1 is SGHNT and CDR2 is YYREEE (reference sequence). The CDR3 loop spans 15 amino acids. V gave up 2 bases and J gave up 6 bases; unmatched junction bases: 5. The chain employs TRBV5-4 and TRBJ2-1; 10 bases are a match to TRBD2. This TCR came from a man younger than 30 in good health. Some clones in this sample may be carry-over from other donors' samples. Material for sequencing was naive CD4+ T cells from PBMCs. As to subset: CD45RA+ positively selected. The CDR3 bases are TGTGCCAGCAGCTTTGCGAGCGGGAGGGCCAATGAGCAGTTCTTC. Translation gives CASSFASGRANEQFF.